This TCR beta chain originates from a study of blood T cell repertoires in COVID-19. Assay used: immunoSEQ multiplex PCR; TCRdb lists only in-frame clones, some missing. The data hold about 89,000 clones, with about 83% observed a single time. This clone was detected a few times. The CDR3 runs 13 residues. V lost 5 bases, J lost 6 bases, and 14 bases lay in between. Germline V lookup: CDR1 SGHAT, CDR2 FQNNGV. The chain couples TRBV11-2 to TRBJ2-7; D gene ambiguous. The source material was peripheral blood. This sequence was found in a human donor in a cohort sampled during active COVID-19. The CDR3: CASSRPGRAEQYF. DNA of the CDR3: TGTGCCAGCAGCCGTCCTGGGCGCGCCGAGCAGTACTTC.